The clone carrying this T cell receptor beta chain occurred many times. Its antigen is as yet unknown. Both iRepertoire HTBI primers and Arm-PCR of CDR3 regions were used to build the TCR beta libraries. One entry per CDR3 protein, called by TCRdb with MiXCR from the multiplex PCR reads. Found here are about 400,000 distinct CDR3 sequences, about 17% of them singletons; the top ten hold just over 20%. This entry comes from a study of regulatory T cells in long-lasting Graves disease. The CDR3 is made up of 14 amino acids. Trimming shortened V by 1 base and J by 4 bases, and 9 bases separated the two germline ends. Germline CDR1 KGHSH, CDR2 LQKENI. Noted time point: newly diagnosed GD, antithyroid drugs for less than 3 months. Extracted PBMC RNA gave rise to the TCR library. Whole-study findings and limits: When disease was persistent, TRBV28, TRBJ1-2 and TRBJ2-5 were the favored segments.

The same data also contributed to another study, on T cells in Graves' hyperthyroidism and ophthalmopathy. As that study records: Patients showing uncontrolled infection, other autoimmune disease, pregnancy or lactation were ineligible. During a first-round RT-PCR of the TCR CDR3, the HTBI primer set was used.

Sequencing used peripheral blood mononuclear cells (PBMCs), obtained at new diagnosis, from a patient treated with antithyroid drugs. The chain employs TRBV18 and TRBJ2-3; D not certain. The clonotype originates from a woman aged 18-30 years with Graves disease. CDR3 DNA sequence: TGTGCCAGCTCACCACTAACCGGATCAGATACGCAGTATTTT. Protein: CASSPLTGSDTQYF. Full variable domain (remainder filled in from reference TRBV18 and TRBJ2-3): NAGVMQNPRHLVRRRGQEARLRCSPMKGHSHVYWYRQLPEEGLKFMVYLQKENIIDESGMPKERFSAEFPKEGPSILRIQQVVRGDSAAYFCASSPLTGSDTQYFGPGTRLTVL.